A selection of T cell receptor beta chains follows, all from one sample in a study of blood T cell repertoires in COVID-19. The assay was immunoSEQ multiplex PCR, and TCRdb's table has in-frame clones only and misses some. The sample lists a few hundred thousand clones, approximately 89% seen once, with approximately 2% in the top ten. Sequencing was done on a sample of PBMCs or T cells enriched from blood (not recorded which). The origin of the receptors is a woman in her sixties who had recovered from COVID-19. Both conserved end residues are part of each CDR3. Each record gives: J gene, D gene, V gene, clone size, CDR3 protein, CDR3 DNA. A D gene is named only where the DNA matches it firmly. Some rows have no size entry. The others give once, few or many, or a class for an expanded clone.

TRBJ2-7 NA TRBV7-3 NA CASSLLLASAEQYF TGTGCCAGCAGCTTATTACTAGCATCGGCCGAGCAGTACTTC
TRBJ1-6 NA TRBV6-5 few CASGQSLPLHF TGTGCCAGCGGACAGTCCCTACCCCTCCACTTT
TRBJ1-2 TRBD1 TRBV4-1 once CASSQLPGQGSGGYTF TGCGCCAGCAGCCAACTCCCGGGACAGGGGTCTGGTGGCTACACCTTC
TRBJ2-7 NA TRBV3-1/TRBV3-2 few CASSQQGSYEQYF TGTGCCAGCAGCCAGCAGGGGTCCTACGAGCAGTACTTC
TRBJ2-5 NA TRBV3-1/TRBV3-2 NA CASSQDGYKETQYF TGTGCCAGCAGCCAAGACGGGTACAAAGAGACCCAGTACTTC
TRBJ2-1 NA TRBV29-1 NA CSVRGGTENEQFF TGCAGCGTCCGGGGAGGCACGGAAAATGAGCAGTTCTTC
TRBJ2-7 NA TRBV27 NA CASSLSRTYEQYF TGTGCCAGCAGTTTATCTAGAACCTACGAGCAGTACTTC
TRBJ1-3 NA TRBV3-1/TRBV3-2 NA CASSQGGGWRNTIYF TGTGCCAGCAGCCAAGGCGGGGGGTGGAGAAACACCATATATTTT
TRBJ1-2 TRBD1 TRBV24-1 NA CATSPDRAEGYTF TGTGCCACCAGCCCTGACAGGGCTGAAGGCTACACCTTC
TRBJ1-2 NA TRBV7-9 NA CASSLRYSHGYTF TGTGCCAGCAGCCTCCGTTACTCACATGGCTACACCTTC
TRBJ2-1 NA TRBV18 once CASSPPSLTDNEQFF TGTGCCAGCTCACCACCAAGCCTGACAGACAATGAGCAGTTCTTC
TRBJ2-2 NA TRBV2 once CASIDQGTRTGELFF TGTGCCAGCATCGATCAGGGAACAAGAACCGGGGAGCTGTTTTTT
TRBJ2-3 TRBD2 TRBV5-4 few CASSPKGLAADTQYF TGTGCCAGCAGCCCTAAGGGACTAGCGGCAGATACGCAGTATTTT
TRBJ2-3 TRBD2 TRBV4-1 NA CASSQDPRLAGLSDTQYF TGCGCCAGCAGCCAAGATCCGCGACTAGCGGGGCTTTCAGATACGCAGTATTTT
TRBJ1-5 TRBD1 TRBV15 NA CATSNRGGTGVSNQPQHF TGTGCCACCAGCAACAGAGGGGGGACAGGGGTTAGCAATCAGCCCCAGCATTTT
TRBJ1-5 NA TRBV28 few CASSLTGYQPQHF TGTGCCAGCAGTTTAACAGGGTACCAGCCCCAGCATTTT
TRBJ2-3 TRBD1 TRBV5-1 NA CASSLGRGRRTDTQYF TGCGCCAGCAGCTTGGGCAGGGGGCGAAGGACAGATACGCAGTATTTT
TRBJ2-7 NA TRBV20-1 NA CSASDIYEQYF TGCAGTGCTAGTGACATCTACGAGCAGTACTTC
TRBJ1-2 NA TRBV27 NA CASSLFGGDGYTF TGTGCCAGCAGTTTATTCGGAGGGGATGGCTACACCTTC
TRBJ2-3 NA TRBV15 NA CATSKAGGGRDTQYF TGTGCCACCAGCAAGGCAGGGGGCGGGAGAGATACGCAGTATTTT
TRBJ2-1 TRBD2 TRBV5-1 NA CASNSGRGLNEQFF TGCGCCAGCAATAGCGGGAGAGGGTTGAATGAGCAGTTCTTC
TRBJ2-7 NA TRBV6-1 NA CASSERDYRYEQYF TGTGCCAGCAGTGAACGGGATTATAGATACGAGCAGTACTTC
TRBJ2-3 NA TRBV28 NA CASSTSAPGTQYF TGTGCCAGCAGCACATCGGCCCCGGGTACGCAGTATTTT
TRBJ2-7 TRBD2 TRBV15 NA CATSGRTGTSADEQYF TGTGCCACCAGCGGGAGAACCGGGACTAGCGCGGACGAGCAGTACTTC
TRBJ1-4 NA TRBV12-3/TRBV12-4 NA CASSFYSNEKLFF TGTGCCAGCAGTTTCTACAGTAATGAAAAACTGTTTTTT
TRBJ2-3 TRBD1 TRBV28 NA CASNWDRVNTDTQYF TGTGCCAGCAATTGGGACAGGGTAAACACAGATACGCAGTATTTT
TRBJ1-2 NA TRBV4-1 NA CASSQGEGGYTF TGCGCCAGCAGCCAAGGTGAGGGAGGCTACACCTTC